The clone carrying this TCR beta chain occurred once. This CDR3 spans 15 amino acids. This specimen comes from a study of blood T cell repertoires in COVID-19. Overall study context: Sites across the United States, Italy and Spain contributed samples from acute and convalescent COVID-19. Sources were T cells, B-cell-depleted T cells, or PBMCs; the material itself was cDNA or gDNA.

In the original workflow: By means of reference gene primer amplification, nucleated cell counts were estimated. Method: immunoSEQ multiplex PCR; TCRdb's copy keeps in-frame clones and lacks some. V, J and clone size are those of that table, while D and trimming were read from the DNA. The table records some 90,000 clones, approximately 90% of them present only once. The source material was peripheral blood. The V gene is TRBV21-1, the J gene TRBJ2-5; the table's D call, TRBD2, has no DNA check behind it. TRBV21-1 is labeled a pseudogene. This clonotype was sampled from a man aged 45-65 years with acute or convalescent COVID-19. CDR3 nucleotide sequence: TGTGCCAGACTAGTGGTAAACCGGTATCAAGAGACCCAGTACTTC. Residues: CARLVVNRYQETQYF.